One sample yielded the 8 T cell receptor beta chains listed below, sequenced in a study of shared clonotypes between healthy human individuals. Profiling relied on immunoSEQ multiplex PCR, and the TCRdb table lists in-frame clones only, not all of them. Among fewer than 1.4 million clones, 75% to 80% were seen once, and the ten largest hold 0.6% to 0.75%. The sequenced sample consisted of memory CD4+ T cells from PBMCs. As for subset: CD45RA-negative fraction. These receptors were taken from a man aged 18 to 29 in good health. Some clones in this sample may be carry-over from other donors' samples.

The chain couples TRBV7-8 to TRBJ2-1; a weak D match, TRBD2 (5 bases). The CDR3 is 14 amino acids. The V gene's germline CDR1 is SGHVS and CDR2 FQNEAQ. V was clipped by 2 bases and J by 3 bases, with 8 bases between them. The CDR3 is CASSLSRVYNEQFF. DNA for the CDR3: TGTGCCAGCAGCTTATCGAGGGTCTACAATGAGCAGTTCTTC.

This chain links TRBV5-5 with TRBJ2-5; D is perhaps TRBD1 or TRBD2 (5 bases each). V was cut by 0 bases and J by 5 bases, with 8 bases left in between. This CDR3 region has 13 residues. The germline V gene encodes CDR1 SGHKS and CDR2 YYEKEE (reference sequence). The CDR3 coding sequence is TGTGCCAGCAGCTTGGTGGGGGACGAGACCCAGTACTTC. Its translation: CASSLVGDETQYF.

V usage is TRBV5-1 and J usage is TRBJ2-5; weak D call: TRBD2 (5 bases). The CDR3 contains 15 residues. Germline V gene data show CDR1 as SGHRS and CDR2 as YFSETQ. The V gene lost 3 bases and the J gene lost 5 bases, with 17 bases spanning the gap. The CDR3 protein is CASSSRTSGGETQYF. The DNA of the CDR3 is TGCGCCAGCAGCTCGCGGACGAGCGGAGGCGAGACCCAGTACTTC.

The chain combines TRBV28 with TRBJ2-2; a weak D match, TRBD2 (6 bases). Germline CDR1 MDHEN, CDR2 SYDVKM. Trimming cost V 10 bases and J 0 bases, with 15 bases left between them. The CDR3 consists of 15 residues. CDR3 protein: CATRDGSANTGELFF. The CDR3, as DNA: TGTGCCACGCGGGACGGATCCGCGAACACCGGGGAGCTGTTTTTT.

This clone appeared a few times. CDR3 amino acids: CASTLSPFEAFF. The CDR3 region has the DNA TGTGCCAGCACCCTTAGCCCATTTGAAGCTTTCTTT. This chain joins TRBV28 and TRBJ1-1; D uncertain. Per the germline V gene, CDR1 is MDHEN and CDR2 is SYDVKM. This CDR3 spans 12 amino acids. V was trimmed by 7 bases and J by 7 bases, leaving 13 bases between them.

The chain carries TRBV7-3 and TRBJ2-1, with 9 bases identical to TRBD1. With V trimmed by 4 bases and J by 0 bases, 1 base remained unmatched. The CDR3 has 15 amino acids. Per germline, CDR1 SGHTA and CDR2 FQGTGA. CDR3 sequence (DNA): TGTGCCAGCAGCTCGACAGGGGGCTCCTACAATGAGCAGTTCTTC. Amino acid sequence: CASSSTGGSYNEQFF.

The CDR3 spells CASSRDRGGDQETQYF. CDR3 bases: TGTGCCAGCAGTCGTGACAGAGGTGGGGACCAAGAGACCCAGTACTTC. This chain uses TRBV11-2 with TRBJ2-5; weak D call: TRBD1 (5 bases). CDR1 and CDR2 (germline): SGHAT, FQNNGV. Between the trimmed V and J ends, which lost 6 bases and 0 bases, there was a span of 17 bases. CDR3 length equals 16 residues.

For the CDR3, the DNA is TGTGCCAGCAGCTCCTCGAGACACAACTCTGGAAACACCATATATTTT. It specifies CASSSSRHNSGNTIYF. This sequence joins TRBV5-6 and TRBJ1-3; D call uncertain. The length of the CDR3 is 16 residues. Per germline, CDR1 SGHDT and CDR2 YYEEEE. The V gene lost 3 bases and the J gene lost 0 bases, with 13 bases spanning the gap.